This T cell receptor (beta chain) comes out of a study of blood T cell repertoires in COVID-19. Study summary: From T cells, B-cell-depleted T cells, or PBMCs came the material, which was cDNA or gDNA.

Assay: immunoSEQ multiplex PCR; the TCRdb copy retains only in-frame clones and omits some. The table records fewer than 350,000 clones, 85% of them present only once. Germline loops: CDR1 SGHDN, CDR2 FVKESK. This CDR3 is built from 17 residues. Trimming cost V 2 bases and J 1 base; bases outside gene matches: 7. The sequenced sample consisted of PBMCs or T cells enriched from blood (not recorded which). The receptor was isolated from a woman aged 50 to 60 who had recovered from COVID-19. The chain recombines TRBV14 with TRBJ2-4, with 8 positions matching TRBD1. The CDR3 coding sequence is TGTGCCAGCAGCCAAACAGGGGGGAGGCTTGCCAAAAACATTCAGTACTTC. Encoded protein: CASSQTGGRLAKNIQYF. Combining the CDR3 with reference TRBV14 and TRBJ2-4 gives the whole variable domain EAGVTQFPSHSVIEKGQTVTLRCDPISGHDNLYWYRRVMGKEIKFLLHFVKESKQDESGMPNNRFLAERTGGTYSTLKVQPAELEDSGVYFCASSQTGGRLAKNIQYFGAGTRLSVL.